The 29 T cell receptor beta chains presented below share a single source sample, sequenced in a study of blood T cell repertoires in COVID-19. The data were produced by immunoSEQ multiplex PCR, yet TCRdb's version contains in-frame clones alone and is incomplete. The sample yields 200,000 to 250,000 clones, over 80% seen once. Material for sequencing was PBMCs or T cells enriched from blood (not recorded which). These receptors were collected from a middle-aged woman who had recovered from COVID-19.

The rearrangement links TRBV12-3 or TRBV12-4 to TRBJ2-4; D gene ambiguous. The CDR3 totals 12 residues. Trimming removed 5 bases at V and 4 bases at J, with 6 bases between. This CDR3 is CASSPEKNIQYF. In DNA form, the CDR3 reads TGTGCCAGCAGTCCAGAAAAAAACATTCAGTACTTC.

The chain has TRBV7-8 and TRBJ2-1, with 11 nucleotides matching TRBD2. This CDR3 region has 16 residues. Germline CDR1 SGHVS, CDR2 FQNEAQ. J was trimmed by 9 bases and V by 4 bases; bases with no gene match: 11. The CDR3 nucleotides read TGTGCCAGCAGCTCTCTAGGGACTAGCGGACGGAGTGAGCAGTTCTTC. Its translation is CASSSLGTSGRSEQFF.

The rearrangement links TRBV19 to TRBJ2-7, with TRBD1 identical over 9 bases. Germline assignment: CDR1 LNHDA and CDR2 SQIVND (reference sequence). The CDR3 contains 13 residues. The V and J ends lost 4 bases and 6 bases, in that order; junction bases with no gene match: 4. The CDR3 sequence: CASSRGQGAEQYF. CDR3 bases: TGTGCCAGTAGTAGGGGACAGGGCGCCGAGCAGTACTTC.

CDR3 sequence: CASSQTSSGANVLTF. DNA for the CDR3: TGTGCCAGCAGCCAAACTAGTTCTGGGGCCAACGTCCTGACTTTC. The V and J genes are TRBV4-2 and TRBJ2-6, with D possibly being TRBD2 (5 bases). V shed 2 bases and J shed 1 base, with 6 bases lying between them. Germline V gene data show CDR1 as LGHNA and CDR2 as YNFKEQ. The CDR3 is 15 amino acids.

Regarding this clone: Other DNA sequences from this sample encode an identical CDR3 as well. The genes are TRBV7-9 and TRBJ2-3, with D possibly called TRBD1 or TRBD2 (5 bases each). V was pared by 5 bases and J by 0 bases, with 9 bases between. This CDR3 contains 14 residues. CDR1 and CDR2 from the germline V gene are SEHNR and FQNEAQ (reference sequence). The CDR3, as DNA: TGTGCCAGCAGCCTAGAGGGGAGCACAGATACGCAGTATTTT. Protein sequence: CASSLEGSTDTQYF.

This clone was counted a few times. The chain carries TRBV5-6 and TRBJ2-1; D is undetermined. Germline V CDR1 and CDR2: SGHDT, YYEEEE. The CDR3 is 10 amino acids. Trimming pared 5 bases from V and 7 bases from J, leaving 4 bases between. As DNA, the CDR3 is TGTGCCAGCAGGAGTAATGAGCAGTTCTTC. Its translation: CASRSNEQFF.

The chain is built from TRBV3-1 (or the pseudogene TRBV3-2) and TRBJ2-3, with 11 bases matching TRBD2. This CDR3 has 17 residues. Germline loops: CDR1 LGHDT, CDR2 YNNKEL (reference sequence). With 0 bases clipped from V and 4 bases from J, the junction kept 6 bases outside the gene matches. In DNA, the CDR3 is TGTGCCAGCAGCCAAGATCTACTAGCGGGAGTGCCAGATACGCAGTATTTT. Residues: CASSQDLLAGVPDTQYF.

This clone was counted once. V is TRBV3-1 (or the pseudogene TRBV3-2) and J is TRBJ1-2; no firm D call. The length of the CDR3 is 13 residues. The germline CDR1 and CDR2 sequences are LGHDT and YNNKEL (reference sequence). V dropped 4 bases and J dropped 6 bases, with 12 bases sitting between them. CDR3: CASSLAHANGYTF. As DNA, the CDR3 is TGTGCCAGCAGCCTTGCCCACGCGAATGGCTACACCTTC.

This clone was seen once. This chain uses TRBV11-3 with TRBJ2-1; D call uncertain. V was clipped by 5 bases and J by 9 bases, with 14 bases between them. This CDR3 has 13 residues. The germline gives CDR1 SGHNT, CDR2 YENEEA. The CDR3: CASSQVLIGEQFF. The CDR3 nucleotides read TGTGCCAGCAGCCAGGTGCTAATCGGTGAGCAGTTCTTC.

The rearrangement uses TRBV29-1 and TRBJ1-1; TRBD1 matches 9 bases. The CDR3 length is 13 residues. Germline-derived CDR1 and CDR2 are SQVTM and ANQGSEA. J was trimmed by 3 bases and V by 8 bases; bases with no gene match: 7. The CDR3 protein is CSSGDRADTEAFF. CDR3 nucleotide sequence: TGCAGCTCCGGGGACAGGGCAGACACTGAAGCTTTCTTT.

The chain joins TRBV28 to TRBJ1-1, with D possibly TRBD1 on 5 matching bases. This CDR3 region has 13 residues. V lost 3 bases and J 4 bases, leaving 9 bases between the germline ends. Germline V gene data show CDR1 as MDHEN and CDR2 as SYDVKM. DNA for the CDR3: TGTGCCAGCAGTTTTGGGGGGTCCACTGAAGCTTTCTTT. Translating gives CASSFGGSTEAFF. The full variable domain, with the rest looked up from reference TRBV28 and TRBJ1-1, is DVKVTQSSRYLVKRTGEKVFLECVQDMDHENMFWYRQDPGLGLRLIYFSYDVKMKEKGDIPEGYSVSREKKERFSLILESASTNQTSMYLCASSFGGSTEAFFGQGTRLTVV.

The V and J genes are TRBV5-1 and TRBJ1-2; 7 bases fit TRBD1. Germline CDR1 SGHRS, CDR2 YFSETQ. J was trimmed by 2 bases and V by 0 bases; bases with no gene match: 10. CDR3 length: 17 amino acids. CDR3 DNA sequence: TGCGCCAGCAGCTTGGGCTCGGGAGGGGGCGCGAACTATGGCTACACCTTC. It translates to CASSLGSGGGANYGYTF.

The chain employs TRBV5-1 and TRBJ2-5; tentative D call: TRBD2 (6 bases). Germline loops: CDR1 SGHRS, CDR2 YFSETQ. The V end was cut by 0 bases, the J end by 5 bases, with 17 bases between. The CDR3 sequence is 16 residues long. The CDR3 loop is CASSLGSSTSRETQYF. DNA for the CDR3: TGCGCCAGCAGCTTGGGCTCGTCGACTAGTAGGGAGACCCAGTACTTC.

The V and J genes are TRBV6-5 and TRBJ1-2, with 7 bases fitting TRBD1. The CDR3 runs 12 residues. V gave up 4 bases and J gave up 6 bases; unmatched junction bases: 2. Germline lookup yields CDR1 MNHEY and CDR2 SVGAGI. DNA of the CDR3: TGTGCCAGCAGTTCAACAGGGGATGGCTACACCTTC. Its protein product is CASSSTGDGYTF.

The J gene is TRBJ2-1, the V gene TRBV24-1; 9 bases are shared with TRBD1. Looked up from germline, CDR1 is KGHDR and CDR2 is SFDVKD. The V segment lost 3 bases and the J segment 5 bases; nucleotides outside the gene matches: 7. CDR3 length: 16 amino acids. DNA for the CDR3: TGTGCCACCAGTGATCCTGGGACAGGGTCCCACAATGAGCAGTTCTTC. As protein: CATSDPGTGSHNEQFF.

This clone was found many times. J is TRBJ2-7 and V is TRBV30; 8 bases are shared with TRBD1. Germline CDR1 is GTSNPN and CDR2 is SVGIG (reference sequence). Trimming took 3 bases from V and 2 from J; bases not matched to a gene: 3. CDR3 size: 13 residues. The CDR3 reads CAWRGDRTYEQYF. The CDR3 bases are TGTGCCTGGAGAGGGGACAGGACCTACGAGCAGTACTTC. The entire variable domain, with the rest obtained from reference TRBV30 and TRBJ2-7, is as follows: SQTIHQWPATLVQPVGSPLSLECTVEGTSNPNLYWYRQAAGRGLQLLFYSVGIGQISSEVPQNLSASRPQDRQFILSSKKLLLSDSGFYLCAWRGDRTYEQYFGPGTRLTVT.

The J gene is TRBJ1-1, the V gene TRBV4-2; D is undetermined. Germline CDR1 and CDR2: LGHNA and YNFKEQ. CDR3 length: 15 amino acids. Trimming pared 4 bases from V and 7 bases from J, leaving 19 bases between. The CDR3 reads CASSPKSTAPHEAFF. CDR3 in DNA: TGTGCCAGCAGCCCCAAAAGCACAGCCCCCCATGAAGCTTTCTTT.

The rearrangement links TRBV4-2 to TRBJ2-7; 7 nucleotides agree with TRBD2. The ends lost 4 bases at V and 2 bases at J; junction bases unmatched: 5. This CDR3 comprises 14 residues. Germline V lookup: CDR1 LGHNA, CDR2 YNFKEQ. CDR3 in DNA: TGTGCCAGCAGCCGCGGGACTAACGCCTACGAGCAGTACTTC. Encoded protein: CASSRGTNAYEQYF.

The V and J genes are TRBV12-3 or TRBV12-4 and TRBJ1-5; D unclear. CDR3 length: 13 residues. V was clipped by 2 bases and J by 7 bases, with 9 bases between them. In nucleotides, the CDR3 is TGTGCCAGCAGTTTAACCAGCGCCCAGCCCCAGCATTTT. Amino acid sequence: CASSLTSAQPQHF.

V is TRBV11-2 and J is TRBJ1-3, with 10 bases matching TRBD1. This CDR3 region has 17 residues. V shed 5 bases and J 0 bases; nucleotides not matched to a gene: 7. Germline V gene data show CDR1 as SGHAT and CDR2 as FQNNGV. The CDR3 protein is CASSARRDRGSGNTIYF. The CDR3 DNA sequence: TGTGCCAGCAGCGCGCGCCGGGACAGGGGCTCTGGAAACACCATATATTTT.

This clone was observed once. V usage is TRBV6-5 and J usage is TRBJ2-1; TRBD1 might be the D (6 bases). The CDR3 has 12 residues. Trimming pared 4 bases from V and 12 bases from J, leaving 13 bases between. Germline CDR1 reads MNHEY; CDR2 reads SVGAGI. CDR3 residues: CASSSTQGRQFF. The DNA of the CDR3 is TGTGCCAGCAGTTCGACTCAGGGGCGGCAGTTCTTC.

This clone was counted only a few times. CDR3 protein: CASSPGTNPGEQYF. DNA of the CDR3: TGTGCCAGCAGTCCCGGGACTAACCCCGGGGAGCAGTACTTC. V gene TRBV27 combines with J gene TRBJ2-7, with TRBD2 matching 7 bases. The CDR3 has 14 residues. Germline values: CDR1 MNHEY, CDR2 SMNVEV (reference sequence). With V trimmed by 5 bases and J by 7 bases, 11 bases remained unmatched.

The J gene is TRBJ1-6, the V gene TRBV7-6; unclear D gene. V lost 0 bases and J lost 0, with 3 bases in between. There are 15 residues in the CDR3. CDR1 and CDR2 from the germline V gene are SGHVS and FNYEAQ. The chain's CDR3 is CASSLASSYNSPLHF. In nucleotides, the CDR3 is TGTGCCAGCAGCTTAGCCAGCTCCTATAATTCACCCCTCCACTTT.

V gene TRBV19 combines with J gene TRBJ1-6; TRBD1 agrees at 9 bases. Germline loops: CDR1 LNHDA, CDR2 SQIVND (reference sequence). After removal of 9 bases from V and 8 bases from J, the junction contained 8 bases not matched to a gene. This CDR3 has 14 residues. CDR3 in DNA: TGTGCCAGCCGACAGGGGGTAGATCATTCACCCCTCCACTTT. Its protein is CASRQGVDHSPLHF.

This clone has just a few counts. The V call is TRBV7-2, the J call TRBJ1-1; no clear D. The CDR3 spans 13 residues. CDR1 is SGHTA, CDR2 FQGNSA, per germline. The V end lost 8 bases, the J end lost 0 bases, and 10 bases lay between the germline ends. CDR3 in DNA: TGTGCCAGCTTCCCGCCTATGAACACTGAAGCTTTCTTT. It is translated as CASFPPMNTEAFF.

The genes are TRBV5-7 and TRBJ1-5; no firm D call. TRBV5-7 is filed as an ORF, its function uncertain. The CDR3 totals 18 residues. V was trimmed by 0 bases and J by 4 bases, leaving 20 bases between them. The CDR3 here is CASSLAVIERLENQPQHF. Written as DNA, the CDR3 is TGTGCCAGCAGCTTGGCCGTAATTGAGAGGTTGGAAAATCAGCCCCAGCATTTT.

In its sample, this clone was seen a few times. The V gene is TRBV2, the J gene TRBJ2-1, with TRBD2 as a possible D gene (6 bases). Germline CDR1 is SNHLY and CDR2 is FYNNEI. Trimming removed 9 bases at V and 8 bases at J, with 17 bases between. CDR3 length: 13 amino acids. CDR3 bases: TGTGCCAGGCTACTAAGCCCGGGGGATGAGCAGTTCTTC. This sequence encodes CARLLSPGDEQFF.

The V gene is TRBV13, the J gene TRBJ2-5, with 7 bases that match TRBD2. The ends lost 0 bases at V and 2 bases at J; junction bases unmatched: 9. The CDR3 totals 17 residues. Germline V CDR1 and CDR2: PRHDT, FYEKMQ (reference sequence). CDR3 in amino acids: CASSLGASGVRQETQYF. CDR3 in DNA: TGTGCCAGCAGCTTAGGGGCTAGCGGTGTTCGGCAAGAGACCCAGTACTTC.

The table lists this clone with a few counts. The chain's CDR3 is CASSRVEFADEQYF. DNA for the CDR3: TGTGCCAGCTCACGCGTAGAATTCGCCGACGAGCAGTACTTC. V and J are TRBV18 and TRBJ2-7; D gene ambiguous. This CDR3 has 14 amino acids. Germline CDR1 KGHSH, CDR2 LQKENI. V was cut by 4 bases and J by 5 bases, with 15 bases left in between.